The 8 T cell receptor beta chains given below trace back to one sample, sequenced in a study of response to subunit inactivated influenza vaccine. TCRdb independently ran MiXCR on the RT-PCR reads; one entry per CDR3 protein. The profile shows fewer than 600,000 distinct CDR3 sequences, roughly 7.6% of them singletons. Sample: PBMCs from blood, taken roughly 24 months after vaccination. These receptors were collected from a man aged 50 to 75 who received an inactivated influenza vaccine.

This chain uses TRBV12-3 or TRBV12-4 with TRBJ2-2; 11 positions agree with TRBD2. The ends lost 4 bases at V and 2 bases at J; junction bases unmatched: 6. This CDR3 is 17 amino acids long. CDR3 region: CASSSTGLAGNTGELFF. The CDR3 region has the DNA TGTGCCAGCAGTTCTACAGGACTAGCGGGTAACACCGGGGAGCTGTTTTTT.

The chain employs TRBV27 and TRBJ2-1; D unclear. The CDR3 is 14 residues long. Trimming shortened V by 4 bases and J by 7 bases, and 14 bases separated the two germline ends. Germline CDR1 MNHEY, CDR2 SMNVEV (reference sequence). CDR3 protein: CASSWSAVRNEQFF. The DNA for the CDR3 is TGTGCCAGCAGTTGGTCAGCTGTGAGGAATGAGCAGTTCTTC.

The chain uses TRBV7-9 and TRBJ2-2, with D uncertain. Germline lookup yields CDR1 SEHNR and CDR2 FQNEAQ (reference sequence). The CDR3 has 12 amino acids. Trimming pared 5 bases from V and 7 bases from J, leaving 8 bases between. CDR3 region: CASSQELGELFF. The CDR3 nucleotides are TGTGCCAGCAGCCAAGAGCTCGGGGAGCTGTTTTTT.

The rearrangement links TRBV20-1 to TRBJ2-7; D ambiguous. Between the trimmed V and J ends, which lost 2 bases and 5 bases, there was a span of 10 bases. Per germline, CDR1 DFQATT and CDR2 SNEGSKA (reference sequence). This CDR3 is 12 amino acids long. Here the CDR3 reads CSARQSDHEQYF. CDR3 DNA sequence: TGCAGTGCTAGACAGTCTGACCACGAGCAGTACTTC.

CDR3 bases: TGTGCCTCCAAGGGATTGTCGGGAAGACCCTACAATGAGCAGTTCTTC. It specifies CASKGLSGRPYNEQFF. This chain joins TRBV27 and TRBJ2-1, with a tentative D call TRBD2 (5 bases). The CDR3 totals 16 residues. The germline V gene has CDR1 MNHEY and CDR2 SMNVEV (reference sequence). V lost 11 bases and J lost 2, with 22 bases in between.

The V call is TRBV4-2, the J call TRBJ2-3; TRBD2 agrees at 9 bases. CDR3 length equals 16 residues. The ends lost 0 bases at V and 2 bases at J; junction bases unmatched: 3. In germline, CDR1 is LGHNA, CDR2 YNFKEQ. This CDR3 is CASSQELAGFTDTQYF. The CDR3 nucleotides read TGTGCCAGCAGCCAAGAACTAGCGGGCTTCACAGATACGCAGTATTTT.

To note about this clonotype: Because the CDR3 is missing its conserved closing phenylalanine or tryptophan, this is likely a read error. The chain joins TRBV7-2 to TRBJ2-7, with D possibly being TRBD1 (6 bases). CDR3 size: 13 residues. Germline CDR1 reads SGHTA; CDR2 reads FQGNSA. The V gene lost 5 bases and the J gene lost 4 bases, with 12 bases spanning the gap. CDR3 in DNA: TGTGCCAGCAGCCGGGACATCTATTACGAGCAGTACTAC. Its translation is CASSRDIYYEQYY.

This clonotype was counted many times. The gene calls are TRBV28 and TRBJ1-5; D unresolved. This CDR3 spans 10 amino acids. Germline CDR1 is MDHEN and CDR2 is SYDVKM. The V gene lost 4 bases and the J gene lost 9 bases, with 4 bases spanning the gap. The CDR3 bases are TGTGCCAGCAGTTATGGGCCCCAGCATTTT. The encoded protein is CASSYGPQHF.